This T cell receptor beta chain was documented in a study of shared clonotypes between healthy human individuals. Positively selected for CCR7, the CD45RO-negative cells used as naive CD8 cells excluded terminally differentiated effector memory CD45RA+ cells. Several immunoSEQ 96-well plates shared each subset's DNA, each plate a replicate. Clones were read by immunoSEQ multiplex PCR, and TCRdb kept only the in-frame ones, dropping some. The table includes about 2.1 million clones, around 93% detected once. The germline V gene has CDR1 SQVTM and CDR2 ANQGSEA. The length of the CDR3 is 16 residues. The V and J ends lost 4 bases and 0 bases, in that order; junction bases with no gene match: 8. Details on this clone: As yet, its antigen is unknown.

Whole-study results and caveats: With a handful of donors compared, 5% to 5.5% of naive CD4 clonotypes were shared. Sample collection involved blood only; tissue repertoires are likely different. At large depth, rarefaction still showed sorted-subset sequencing to be incomplete.

The sequenced sample was naive CD8+ T cells from PBMCs. V gene TRBV29-1 combines with J gene TRBJ1-2; 10 positions agree with TRBD1. This clonotype was sampled from a man aged 18 to 30 in good health. Some clones in this sample may be carry-over from other donors' samples. CDR3 region: CSVVKGTGVANYGYTF. The CDR3 coding sequence is TGCAGCGTTGTAAAAGGGACAGGGGTAGCTAACTATGGCTACACCTTC.